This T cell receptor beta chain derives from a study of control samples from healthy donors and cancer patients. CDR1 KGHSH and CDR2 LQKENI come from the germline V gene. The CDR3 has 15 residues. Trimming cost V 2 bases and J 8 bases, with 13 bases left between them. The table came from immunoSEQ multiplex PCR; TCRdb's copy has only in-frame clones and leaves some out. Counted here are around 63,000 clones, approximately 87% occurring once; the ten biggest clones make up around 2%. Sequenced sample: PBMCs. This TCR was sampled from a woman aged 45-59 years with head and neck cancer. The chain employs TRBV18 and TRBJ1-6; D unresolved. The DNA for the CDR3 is TGTGCCAGCTCACCAAGTTTAGGCTGGGATTCACCCCTCCACTTT. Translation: CASSPSLGWDSPLHF.